These T cell receptor beta chains were read from a single sample in a study of T cells in Graves' hyperthyroidism and ophthalmopathy. TCRdb analysed the multiplex PCR reads with MiXCR anew, one entry per CDR3 protein. Of 300,000 to 450,000 distinct CDR3 sequences listed, roughly 14% are singletons. Sequencing was done on a sample of blood. The receptors come from a woman aged 18-30 years with Graves' hyperthyroidism that later progressed to Graves' ophthalmopathy. CDR3s include the opening cysteine and the closing phenylalanine or tryptophan. A D gene is named only where the DNA matches it firmly. Clone size is shown for a subset of rows, as once, few, many or a class of expanded clone.

abundance: few
d_gene: .
v_gene: TRBV6-5
j_gene: TRBJ2-2
CDR3nt: TGTGCCAGCAGTTTCTCTAGCGTCGACACCGGGGAGCTGTTTTTT
CDR3aa: CASSFSSVDTGELFF

abundance: .
d_gene: .
v_gene: TRBV5-6
j_gene: TRBJ2-3
CDR3nt: TGTGCCAGCAGCCCCCCACTTACTAGCACAGATACGCAGTATTTT
CDR3aa: CASSPPLTSTDTQYF

abundance: many
d_gene: TRBD1
v_gene: TRBV18
j_gene: TRBJ2-5
CDR3nt: TGTGCCAGCTCACCTCTAGGACAGGCCCCAGAGACCCAGTACTTC
CDR3aa: CASSPLGQAPETQYF

abundance: many
d_gene: .
v_gene: TRBV30
j_gene: TRBJ2-3
CDR3nt: TGTGCCTGCGCAAACCGAGGGGCAGATACGCAGTATTTT
CDR3aa: CACANRGADTQYF

abundance: many
d_gene: TRBD2
v_gene: TRBV7-9
j_gene: TRBJ2-1
CDR3nt: TGTGCCAGCTGCGGACTAGCGGGAGAATCGTACAATGAGCAGTTCTTC
CDR3aa: CASCGLAGESYNEQFF

abundance: many
d_gene: .
v_gene: TRBV7-9
j_gene: TRBJ2-1
CDR3nt: TGTGCCAGCAGCCACTTACAGAGAACAGGGAGCTCCTACAATGAGCAGTTCTTC
CDR3aa: CASSHLQRTGSSYNEQFF

abundance: few
d_gene: TRBD2
v_gene: TRBV10-2
j_gene: TRBJ2-5
CDR3nt: TGCGCCAGCAATATAGCGGGAGAATTACAAGAGACCCAGTACTTC
CDR3aa: CASNIAGELQETQYF

abundance: many
d_gene: .
v_gene: TRBV30
j_gene: TRBJ1-5
CDR3nt: TGTGCCTGGAGTGTTTTTTCGGGGGGTAGCAATCAGCCCCAGCATTTT
CDR3aa: CAWSVFSGGSNQPQHF

abundance: many
d_gene: TRBD2
v_gene: TRBV20-1
j_gene: TRBJ2-1
CDR3nt: TGCAGTGCTAGCTCCTATTTAGCGGGAGCTCCCTACAATGAGCAGTTCTTC
CDR3aa: CSASSYLAGAPYNEQFF

abundance: many
d_gene: .
v_gene: TRBV13
j_gene: TRBJ1-4
CDR3nt: TGTGCCAGCAGCTTATTGCGAGGGCAAGATGAAAAACTGTTTTTT
CDR3aa: CASSLLRGQDEKLFF

abundance: .
d_gene: TRBD2
v_gene: TRBV4-1
j_gene: TRBJ2-1
CDR3nt: TGCGCCAGCAGCCAAGAGGGCGGGAGCCCCGCGGATGAGCAGTTCTTC
CDR3aa: CASSQEGGSPADEQFF

abundance: many
d_gene: .
v_gene: TRBV18
j_gene: TRBJ2-5
CDR3nt: TGTGCCAGCTCACGTCCGGCCCTCCAAGAGACCCAGTACTTC
CDR3aa: CASSRPALQETQYF

abundance: few
d_gene: .
v_gene: TRBV4-3
j_gene: TRBJ1-2
CDR3nt: TGCGCCAGCAGCCAGACCCGGGACACAGTCTATGGCTACACCTTC
CDR3aa: CASSQTRDTVYGYTF

abundance: many
d_gene: .
v_gene: TRBV6-5
j_gene: TRBJ2-3
CDR3nt: TGTGCCAGCAGTTACTCGTTTACAGGAGGGGATACGCAGTATTTT
CDR3aa: CASSYSFTGGDTQYF